This T cell receptor beta chain derives from a study of blood T cell repertoires in COVID-19. A single count supports this clone. J lost 8 bases, V lost 6 bases, and 9 bases had no gene match. CDR1 and CDR2 (germline): SNHLY, FYNNEI. There are 15 residues in the CDR3. TCRdb's table, derived via immunoSEQ multiplex PCR, lists solely in-frame clones and lacks some. The repertoire includes 200,000 to 300,000 clones, 87% of them detected once, and approximately 2.4% sits in the top ten. This sequence joins TRBV2 and TRBJ1-3, with TRBD1 matching over 11 bases. This TCR was recovered from a woman in her thirties with acute COVID-19. Material for sequencing was PBMCs or T cells enriched from blood (not recorded which). The CDR3 loop is CASSSGTGGLDTIYF. The CDR3 DNA follows: TGTGCCAGCAGCAGCGGGACAGGGGGGTTGGACACCATATATTTT.